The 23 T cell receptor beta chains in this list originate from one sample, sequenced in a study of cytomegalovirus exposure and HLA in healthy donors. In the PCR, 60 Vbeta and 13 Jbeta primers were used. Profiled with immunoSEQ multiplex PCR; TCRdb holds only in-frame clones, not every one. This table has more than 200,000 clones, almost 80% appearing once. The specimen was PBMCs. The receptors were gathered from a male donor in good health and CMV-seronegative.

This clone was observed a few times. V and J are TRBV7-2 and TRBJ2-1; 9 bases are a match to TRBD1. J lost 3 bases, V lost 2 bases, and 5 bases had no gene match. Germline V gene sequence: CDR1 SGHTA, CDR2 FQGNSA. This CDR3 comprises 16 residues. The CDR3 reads CASSLRTGVVYNEQFF. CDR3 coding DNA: TGTGCCAGCAGCTTACGGACAGGGGTCGTCTACAATGAGCAGTTCTTC.

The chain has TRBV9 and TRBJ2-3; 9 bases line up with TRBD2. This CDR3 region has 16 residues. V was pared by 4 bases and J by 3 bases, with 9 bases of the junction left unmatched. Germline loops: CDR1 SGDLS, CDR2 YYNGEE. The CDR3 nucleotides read TGTGCCAGCAGCCCTAGAGCGGGGGGCTTGACAGATACGCAGTATTTT. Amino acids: CASSPRAGGLTDTQYF. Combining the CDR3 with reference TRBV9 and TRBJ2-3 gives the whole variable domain DSGVTQTPKHLITATGQRVTLRCSPRSGDLSVYWYQQSLDQGLQFLIQYYNGEERAKGNILERFSAQQFPDLHSELNLSSLELGDSALYFCASSPRAGGLTDTQYFGPGTRLTVL.

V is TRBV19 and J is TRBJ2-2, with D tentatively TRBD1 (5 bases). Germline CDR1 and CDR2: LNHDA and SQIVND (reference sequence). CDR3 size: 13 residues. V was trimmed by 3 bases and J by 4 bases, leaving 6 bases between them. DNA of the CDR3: TGTGCCAGTAGTATTAGGGGCACCGGGGAGCTGTTTTTT. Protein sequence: CASSIRGTGELFF.

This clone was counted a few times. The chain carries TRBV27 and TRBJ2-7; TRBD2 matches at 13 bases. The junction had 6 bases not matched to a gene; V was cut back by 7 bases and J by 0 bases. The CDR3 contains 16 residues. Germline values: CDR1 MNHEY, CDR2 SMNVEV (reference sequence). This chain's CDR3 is CASMGLAGFSSYEQYF. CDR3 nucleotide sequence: TGTGCCAGCATGGGACTAGCGGGATTTAGCTCCTACGAGCAGTACTTC.

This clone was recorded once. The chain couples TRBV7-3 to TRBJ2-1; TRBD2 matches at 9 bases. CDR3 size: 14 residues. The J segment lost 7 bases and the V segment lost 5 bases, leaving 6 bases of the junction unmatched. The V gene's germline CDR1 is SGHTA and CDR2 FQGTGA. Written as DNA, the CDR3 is TGTGCCAGCAGCGCTAGCGGGAATTGGAATGAGCAGTTCTTC. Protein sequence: CASSASGNWNEQFF.

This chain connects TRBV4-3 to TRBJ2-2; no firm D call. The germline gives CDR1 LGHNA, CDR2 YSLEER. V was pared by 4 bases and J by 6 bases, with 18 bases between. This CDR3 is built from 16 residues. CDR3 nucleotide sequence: TGCGCCAGCAGCCGGTTAACGGGTGAATTGGCCGGGGAGCTGTTTTTT. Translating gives CASSRLTGELAGELFF.

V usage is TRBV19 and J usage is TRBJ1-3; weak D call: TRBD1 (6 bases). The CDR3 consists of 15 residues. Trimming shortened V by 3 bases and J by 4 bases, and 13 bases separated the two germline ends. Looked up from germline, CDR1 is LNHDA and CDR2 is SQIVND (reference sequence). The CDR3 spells CASSIAQGTGNTIYF. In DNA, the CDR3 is TGTGCCAGTAGTATCGCCCAGGGGACAGGAAACACCATATATTTT.

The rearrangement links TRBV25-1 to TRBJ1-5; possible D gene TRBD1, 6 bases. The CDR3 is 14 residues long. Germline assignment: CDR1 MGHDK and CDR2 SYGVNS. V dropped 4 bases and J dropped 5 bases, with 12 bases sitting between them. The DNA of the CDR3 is TGTGCCAGCAGTGGGTCGGGGGGCCATCAGCCCCAGCATTTT. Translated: CASSGSGGHQPQHF. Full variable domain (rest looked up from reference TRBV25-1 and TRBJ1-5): EADIYQTPRYLVIGTGKKITLECSQTMGHDKMYWYQQDPGMELHLIHYSYGVNSTEKGDLSSESTVSRIRTEHFPLTLESARPSHTSQYLCASSGSGGHQPQHFGDGTRLSIL.

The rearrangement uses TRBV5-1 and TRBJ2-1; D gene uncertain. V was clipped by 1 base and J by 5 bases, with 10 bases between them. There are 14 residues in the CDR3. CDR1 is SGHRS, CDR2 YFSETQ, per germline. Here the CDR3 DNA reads TGCGCCAGCAGCTTGAACAACGTAAACAATGAGCAGTTCTTC. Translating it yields CASSLNNVNNEQFF.

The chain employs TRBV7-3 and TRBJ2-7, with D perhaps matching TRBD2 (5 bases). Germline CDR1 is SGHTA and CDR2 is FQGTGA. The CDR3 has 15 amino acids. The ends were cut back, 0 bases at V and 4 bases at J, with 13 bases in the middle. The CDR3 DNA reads TGTGCCAGCAGCTTAACTTCCGGGGTTGGTTACGAGCAGTACTTC. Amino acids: CASSLTSGVGYEQYF.

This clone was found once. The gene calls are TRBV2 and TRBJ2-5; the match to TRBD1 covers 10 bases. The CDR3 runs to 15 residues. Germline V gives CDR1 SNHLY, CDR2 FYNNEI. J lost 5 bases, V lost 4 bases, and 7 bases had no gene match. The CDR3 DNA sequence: TGTGCCAGCAGTGGAACCGGGACAGGGGAGGAGACCCAGTACTTC. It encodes CASSGTGTGEETQYF.

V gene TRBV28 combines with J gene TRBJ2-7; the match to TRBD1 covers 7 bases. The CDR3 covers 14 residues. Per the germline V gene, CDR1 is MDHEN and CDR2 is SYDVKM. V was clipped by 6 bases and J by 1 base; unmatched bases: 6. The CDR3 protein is CASRRNRGSYEQYF. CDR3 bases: TGTGCCAGCAGAAGGAACAGGGGTTCCTACGAGCAGTACTTC. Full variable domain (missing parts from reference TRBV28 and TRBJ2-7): DVKVTQSSRYLVKRTGEKVFLECVQDMDHENMFWYRQDPGLGLRLIYFSYDVKMKEKGDIPEGYSVSREKKERFSLILESASTNQTSMYLCASRRNRGSYEQYFGPGTRLTVT.

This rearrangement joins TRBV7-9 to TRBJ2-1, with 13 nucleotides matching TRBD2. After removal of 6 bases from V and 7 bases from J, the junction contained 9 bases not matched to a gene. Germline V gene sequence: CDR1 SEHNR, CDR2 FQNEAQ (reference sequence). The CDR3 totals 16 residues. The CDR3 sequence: CASRGILAGGPNEQFF. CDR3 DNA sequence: TGTGCCAGCAGGGGAATACTAGCGGGAGGGCCGAATGAGCAGTTCTTC. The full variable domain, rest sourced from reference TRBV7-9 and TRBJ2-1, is DTGVSQNPRHKITKRGQNVTFRCDPISEHNRLYWYRQTLGQGPEFLTYFQNEAQLEKSRLLSDRFSAERPKGSFSTLEIQRTEQGDSAMYLCASRGILAGGPNEQFFGPGTRLTVL.

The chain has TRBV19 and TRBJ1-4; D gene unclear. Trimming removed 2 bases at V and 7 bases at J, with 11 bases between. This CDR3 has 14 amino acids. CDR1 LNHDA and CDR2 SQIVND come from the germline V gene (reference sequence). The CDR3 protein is CASSIRGSGEKLFF. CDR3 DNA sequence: TGTGCCAGTAGTATAAGAGGGAGCGGTGAAAAACTGTTTTTT.

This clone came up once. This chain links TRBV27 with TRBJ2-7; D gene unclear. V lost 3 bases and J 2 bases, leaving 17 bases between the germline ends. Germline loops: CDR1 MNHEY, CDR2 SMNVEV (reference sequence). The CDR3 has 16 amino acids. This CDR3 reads CASSLFPLAVPYEQYF. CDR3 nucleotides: TGTGCCAGCAGTTTGTTCCCTCTGGCAGTTCCCTACGAGCAGTACTTC.

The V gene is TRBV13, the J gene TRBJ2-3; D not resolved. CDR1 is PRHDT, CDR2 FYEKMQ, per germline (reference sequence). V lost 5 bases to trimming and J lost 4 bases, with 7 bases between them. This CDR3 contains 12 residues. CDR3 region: CASSKGADTQYF. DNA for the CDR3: TGTGCCAGCAGCAAAGGAGCAGATACGCAGTATTTT.

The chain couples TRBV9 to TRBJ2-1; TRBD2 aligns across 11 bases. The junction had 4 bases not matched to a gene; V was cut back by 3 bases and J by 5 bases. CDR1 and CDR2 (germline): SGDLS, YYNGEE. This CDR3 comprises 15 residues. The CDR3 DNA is TGTGCCAGCAGCGACTGGACTAGCGGGCACAATGAGCAGTTCTTC. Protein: CASSDWTSGHNEQFF.

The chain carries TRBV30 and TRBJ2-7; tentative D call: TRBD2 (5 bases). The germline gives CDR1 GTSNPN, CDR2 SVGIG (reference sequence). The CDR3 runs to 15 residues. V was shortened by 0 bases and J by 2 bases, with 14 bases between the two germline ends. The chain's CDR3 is CAWSVLATGTYEQYF. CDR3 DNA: TGTGCCTGGAGTGTACTCGCGACGGGGACCTACGAGCAGTACTTC.

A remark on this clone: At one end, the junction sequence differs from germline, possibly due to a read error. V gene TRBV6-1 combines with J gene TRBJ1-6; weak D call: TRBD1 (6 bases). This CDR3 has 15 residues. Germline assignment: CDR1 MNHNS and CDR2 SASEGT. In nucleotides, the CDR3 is TGTGCCAGCAGTGAAAGGACAGCCATTAATTCACCCTTCCACTTT. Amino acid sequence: CASSERTAINSPFHF.

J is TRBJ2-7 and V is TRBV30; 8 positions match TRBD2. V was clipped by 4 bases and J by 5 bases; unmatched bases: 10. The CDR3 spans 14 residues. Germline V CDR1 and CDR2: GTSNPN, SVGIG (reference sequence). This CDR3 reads CAWTFGGASDEQYF. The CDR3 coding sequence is TGTGCCTGGACTTTCGGGGGGGCCTCAGACGAGCAGTACTTC.

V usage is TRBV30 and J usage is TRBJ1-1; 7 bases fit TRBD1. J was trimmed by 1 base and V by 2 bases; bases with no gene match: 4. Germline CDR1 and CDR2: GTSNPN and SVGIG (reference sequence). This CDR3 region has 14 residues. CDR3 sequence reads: CAWSRRDRNTEAFF. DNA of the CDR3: TGTGCCTGGAGTAGGCGGGACAGGAACACTGAAGCTTTCTTT.

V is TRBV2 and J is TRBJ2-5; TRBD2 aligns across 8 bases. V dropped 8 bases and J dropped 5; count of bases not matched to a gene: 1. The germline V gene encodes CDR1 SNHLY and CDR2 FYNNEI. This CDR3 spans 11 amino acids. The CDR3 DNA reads TGTGCCAGCCGCGGGGGGGAGACCCAGTACTTC. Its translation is CASRGGETQYF.

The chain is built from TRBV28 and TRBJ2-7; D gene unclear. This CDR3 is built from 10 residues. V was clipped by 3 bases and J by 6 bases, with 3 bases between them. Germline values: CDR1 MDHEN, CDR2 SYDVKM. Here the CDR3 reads CASSLSEQYF. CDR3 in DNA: TGTGCCAGCAGTTTGAGCGAGCAGTACTTC. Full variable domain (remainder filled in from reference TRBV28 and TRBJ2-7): DVKVTQSSRYLVKRTGEKVFLECVQDMDHENMFWYRQDPGLGLRLIYFSYDVKMKEKGDIPEGYSVSREKKERFSLILESASTNQTSMYLCASSLSEQYFGPGTRLTVT.